Shown below are 11 T cell receptor beta chains from a single sample sequenced in a study of tumor and adjacent non-tumor tissue in lung cancer. The template was RNA from unsorted bulk tissue. The library came from three nested PCR rounds adapted from ARM-PCR protocols. TCRdb called the multiplex PCR reads again in MiXCR, with one record for every CDR3 protein. The data hold around 71,000 distinct CDR3 sequences, with around 77% observed a single time. The sequenced sample was lung tumor tissue. The receptors derive from a woman aged 35 to 49 with non-small cell lung cancer.

This clonotype was seen a handful of times. The V and J genes are TRBV10-3 and TRBJ2-7; 15 bases align to TRBD2. The J segment lost 2 bases and the V segment lost 4 bases, leaving 3 bases of the junction unmatched. Per the germline V gene, CDR1 is ENHRY and CDR2 is SYGVKD. The CDR3 is 16 residues long. CDR3 nucleotides: TGTGCCATCAGTGCCGGGACTAGCGGGGGGACCTACGAGCAGTACTTC. Translating gives CAISAGTSGGTYEQYF.

About this clonotype: This may stem from a read error, because a much larger clone lies one nucleotide away. V gene TRBV6-6 combines with J gene TRBJ2-5, with TRBD2 matching over 7 bases. CDR1 MNHNY and CDR2 SVGAGI come from the germline V gene (reference sequence). This CDR3 has 14 residues. CDR3 loop: CTSSYGTTQETQYF. The CDR3 bases are TGTACCAGCAGTTACGGGACTACTCAAGAGACCCAGTACTTC.

To note about this clonotype: Sequence at one end of the junction differs from germline and may be a read error. This rearrangement joins TRBV11-3 to TRBJ2-1; D is ambiguous. In germline, CDR1 is SGHNT, CDR2 YENEEA. The length of the CDR3 is 16 residues. The chain's CDR3 is CVSSLRPRSPYNEQFF. CDR3 DNA sequence: TGTGTCAGCAGCCTAAGACCTAGGAGCCCCTACAATGAGCAGTTTTTC.

Comment on this clonotype: A read error may explain this, as a much larger clone is one base away. The chain links TRBV20-1 to TRBJ2-2; the D gene is possibly TRBD2 (5 bases). There are 13 residues in the CDR3. Germline CDR1 is DFQATT and CDR2 is SNEGSKA (reference sequence). For the CDR3, the DNA is TGCAGTGCTGGAAAAAGGTTGTCCGGGGAGATGTTTTTT. Protein sequence: CSAGKRLSGEMFF.

This clonotype was found a few times. An end of the junction differs from the germline gene, which may be a read error. V and J are TRBV6-5 and TRBJ2-2; D is possibly TRBD1 (6 bases). The CDR3 sequence is 16 residues long. CDR1 and CDR2 (germline): MNHEY, SVGAGI. The DNA for the CDR3 is TGTGCCAGCAGCCGCAGTCGGACAGTGAACACAGGGGAGCTGTTTTTT. Translated, it gives CASSRSRTVNTGELFF.

Remarks on this clonotype: With a much larger clone just one base away, this may be a read error. The CDR3 region has the DNA TGTGCCAGCAGCAGCAGACGGGGGTCTTCCGAGCAGTACTTC. This encodes CASSSRRGSSEQYF. This chain links TRBV14 with TRBJ2-7, with D possibly TRBD2 on 6 matching bases. This CDR3 is built from 14 residues. Germline assignment: CDR1 SGHDN and CDR2 FVKESK. Trimming cost V 5 bases and J 6 bases, with 17 bases left between them.

The gene calls are TRBV12-3 or TRBV12-4 and TRBJ1-2; no definite D call. V was clipped by 6 bases and J by 7 bases, with 18 bases between them. The CDR3 totals 14 residues. The CDR3 loop is CASSPPFYKAGYTF. CDR3 bases: TGTGCCAGCAGCCCCCCATTCTACAAGGCTGGCTACACCTTC.

This clonotype was observed once. An end of the junction does not agree with germline; a read error may underlie this. The chain is built from TRBV11-2 and TRBJ2-5; 9 nucleotides line up with TRBD2. This CDR3 is built from 15 residues. The germline V gene has CDR1 SGHAT and CDR2 FQNNGV. The CDR3 is CASNRSTSGRETQHF. The DNA for the CDR3 is TGTGCAAGCAACCGGTCCACTAGCGGGCGGGAGACCCAGCACTTC.

The CDR3 nucleotides are TGTGCCAGCAGCTTAGATGGGCTCGGGCAGTACTTC. It translates to CASSLDGLGQYF. This chain uses TRBV11-2 with TRBJ2-7; no firm D call. CDR1 and CDR2 from the germline V gene are SGHAT and FQNNGV. The CDR3 length is 12 residues. Between the trimmed V and J ends, which lost 0 bases and 9 bases, there was a span of 9 bases.

The chain couples TRBV5-1 to TRBJ2-3, with 9 nucleotides matching TRBD2. The CDR3 length is 15 residues. V was pared by 7 bases and J by 1 base, with 7 bases of the junction left unmatched. In germline, CDR1 is SGHRS, CDR2 YFSETQ. The CDR3 is CASCPGLAGTDTQYF. DNA for the CDR3: TGCGCCAGCTGCCCGGGACTAGCCGGCACAGATACGCAGTATTTT. The whole variable domain, remainder taken from reference TRBV5-1 and TRBJ2-3, is KAGVTQTPRYLIKTRGQQVTLSCSPISGHRSVSWYQQTPGQGLQFLFEYFSETQRNKGNFPGRFSGRQFSNSRSEMNVSTLELGDSALYLCASCPGLAGTDTQYFGPGTRLTVL.

Note on this clonotype: One end of the junction varies from germline; a read error may be responsible. V and J are TRBV6-6 and TRBJ2-3; 13 bases fit TRBD2. The CDR3 length is 17 residues. Germline V lookup: CDR1 MNHNY, CDR2 SVGAGI (reference sequence). The CDR3 DNA follows: TGTGCCAGTAGAACCGGGACTAGCGGGGTGGGCACAGATACGCACTATTTT. As protein: CASRTGTSGVGTDTHYF.